This section outlines one T cell receptor (beta chain) sequence together with its context. Antigen: not known. The data are from a study of T cell responses to AZD1222 COVID-19 vaccine. Regarding the study as a whole: Increases in Spike-specific TCR breadth and depth were seen after two AZD1222 doses. Donors were mostly white British, more females; clonal diversity possibly underestimated. Seropositive status at baseline applied to only five to seven AZD1222 recipients.

Only in-frame clones appear in the TCRdb table, and some are missing; sequencing was by immunoSEQ multiplex PCR. The sample lists about 110,000 clones, roughly 87% occurring once. Specimen: peripheral blood, collected 28 days after the second AZD1222 dose. The receptor was derived from an adult who received the AZD1222 COVID-19 vaccine.

Here the CDR3 reads CASSPTLVETQYF. Here the CDR3 DNA reads TGTGCCAGCTCACCAACCCTAGTCGAGACCCAGTACTTC. V gene TRBV18 combines with J gene TRBJ2-5, with D hard to call. Trimming shortened V by 2 bases and J by 5 bases, and 9 bases separated the two germline ends. The V gene's germline CDR1 is KGHSH and CDR2 LQKENI. The CDR3 contains 13 residues.